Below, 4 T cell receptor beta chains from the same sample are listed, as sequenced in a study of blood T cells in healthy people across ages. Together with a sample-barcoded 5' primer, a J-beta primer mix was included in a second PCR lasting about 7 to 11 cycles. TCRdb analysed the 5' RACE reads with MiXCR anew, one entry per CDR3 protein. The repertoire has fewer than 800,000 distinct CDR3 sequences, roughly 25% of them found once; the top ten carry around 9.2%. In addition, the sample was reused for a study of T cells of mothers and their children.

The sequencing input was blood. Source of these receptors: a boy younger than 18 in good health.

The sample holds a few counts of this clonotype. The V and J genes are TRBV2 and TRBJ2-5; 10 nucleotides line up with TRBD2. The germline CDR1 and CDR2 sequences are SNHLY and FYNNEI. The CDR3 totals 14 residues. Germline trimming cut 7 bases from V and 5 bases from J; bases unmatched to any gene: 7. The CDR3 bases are TGTGCCAGCAATCAGCGGGGGGGCCCGGAGACCCAGTACTTC. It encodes CASNQRGGPETQYF.

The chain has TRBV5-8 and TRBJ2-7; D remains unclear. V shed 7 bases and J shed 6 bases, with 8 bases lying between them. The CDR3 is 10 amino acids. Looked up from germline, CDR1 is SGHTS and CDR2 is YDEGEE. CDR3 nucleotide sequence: TGTGCCAGCGAATATCCCGAGCAGTACTTC. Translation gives CASEYPEQYF.

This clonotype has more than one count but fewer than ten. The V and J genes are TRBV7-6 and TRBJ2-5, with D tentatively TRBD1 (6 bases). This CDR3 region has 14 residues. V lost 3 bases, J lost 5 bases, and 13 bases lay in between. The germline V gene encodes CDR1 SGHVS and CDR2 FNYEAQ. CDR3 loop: CASSFPGGQETQYF. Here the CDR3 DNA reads TGTGCCAGCAGCTTTCCTGGGGGCCAGGAGACCCAGTACTTC.

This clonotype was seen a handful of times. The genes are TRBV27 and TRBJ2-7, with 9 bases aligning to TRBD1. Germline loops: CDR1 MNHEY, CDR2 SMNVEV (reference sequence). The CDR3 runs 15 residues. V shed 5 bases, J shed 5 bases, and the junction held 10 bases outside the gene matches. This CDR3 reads CASSPRDREYHEQYF. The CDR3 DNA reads TGTGCCAGCAGTCCCCGGGACAGGGAATACCACGAGCAGTACTTC.